This note documents a single T cell receptor beta chain sequence. Its matching antigen is unknown. The germline V gene has CDR1 MNHNY and CDR2 SVGAGI (reference sequence). The V gene end was trimmed by 0 bases and the J gene end by 6 bases; junction bases not matched to a gene: 4. The CDR3 is 14 amino acids. These data come from a study of cytomegalovirus exposure and HLA in healthy donors. Measured with immunoSEQ multiplex PCR; TCRdb has only the in-frame clones, and not every one. The sample has approximately 150,000 clones; approximately 88% are singletons. Study observations and caveats: While the bulk of TCR sequences proved rare, some public TCRs turned up in many donors.

The clonotype comes from a young man in good health and CMV-seropositive. Sequencing was done on a sample of PBMCs. The chain has TRBV6-6 and TRBJ1-2; 7 bases are shared with TRBD1. In DNA, the CDR3 is TGTGCCAGCAGTTACTCGAAACAGGGGAATGGCTACACCTTC. This sequence encodes CASSYSKQGNGYTF.